A single sample gave rise to the 32 T cell receptor beta chains below, sequenced in a study of regulatory T cells in long-lasting Graves disease. The sample's time point: persistent/refractory GD, antithyroid drugs over 5 years with positive TRAb. There was RNA extracted from PBMCs, and the TCR library was made from it. The TCR beta library used iRepertoire HTBI primers with Arm-PCR amplification of CDR3. From the multiplex PCR reads, TCRdb called clonotypes with MiXCR, one entry per CDR3 protein. The sample shows around 460,000 distinct CDR3 sequences, about 22% of them seen only once. The sequences come from peripheral blood mononuclear cells (PBMCs), collected when the disease was refractory, from a patient treated with antithyroid drugs. These receptors were obtained from a female donor with Graves disease.

This clonotype appeared a few times. The gene calls are TRBV4-2 and TRBJ1-1; possibly TRBD1 for D (6 bases). Germline lookup yields CDR1 LGHNA and CDR2 YNFKEQ. The CDR3 sequence is 15 residues long. The ends were cut back, 0 bases at V and 6 bases at J, with 14 bases in the middle. CDR3 in DNA: TGTGCCAGCAGCCAAGATAAGATGGCAGGGGCTGAAGCTTTCTTT. It translates to CASSQDKMAGAEAFF.

This clonotype was counted between two and nine times. The gene calls are TRBV7-8 and TRBJ2-1, with 9 bases that match TRBD2. This CDR3 contains 18 residues. CDR1 and CDR2 from the germline V gene are SGHVS and FQNEAQ. The trim removed 5 bases at V and 3 bases at J, leaving 14 bases unmatched. The DNA of the CDR3 is TGTGCCAGCAGCGTCCTAGCCCTCCTAGCGGGGCTCTACAATGAGCAGTTCTTC. It yields the protein CASSVLALLAGLYNEQFF. The variable domain in full, completed from reference TRBV7-8 and TRBJ2-1, reads GAGVSQSPRYKVAKRGQDVALRCDPISGHVSLFWYQQALGQGPEFLTYFQNEAQLDKSGLPSDRFFAERPEGSVSTLKIQRTQQEDSAVYLCASSVLALLAGLYNEQFFGPGTRLTVL.

This clonotype was counted many times. The rearrangement links TRBV6-5 to TRBJ2-7, with D possibly being TRBD1 (5 bases). The V end lost 0 bases, the J end lost 3 bases, and 21 bases lay between the germline ends. Germline V gene sequence: CDR1 MNHEY, CDR2 SVGAGI. The CDR3 spans 18 residues. Here the CDR3 DNA reads TGTGCCAGCAGTTACTCGATGGTGGGCAGGGCGGTCTTCTACGAGCAGTACTTC. It codes for CASSYSMVGRAVFYEQYF.

Ten or more counts support this clonotype. The rearrangement joins TRBV28 to TRBJ2-7; D is unclear. CDR1 is MDHEN and CDR2 is SYDVKM in the germline V gene. The CDR3 totals 15 residues. Trimming shortened V by 3 bases and J by 1 base, and 13 bases separated the two germline ends. This chain's CDR3 is CASSFSGIGSYEQYF. CDR3 in DNA: TGTGCCAGCAGTTTTTCAGGAATTGGGTCCTACGAGCAGTACTTC.

This chain links TRBV27 with TRBJ2-7; no firm D call. Deletions cut 3 bases from V and 2 bases from J, with 17 bases between. CDR3 length equals 16 residues. Germline values: CDR1 MNHEY, CDR2 SMNVEV (reference sequence). Written as DNA, the CDR3 is TGTGCCAGCAGTTTTATAAGGTCAGCTCCCCCCTACGAGCAGTACTTC. Its protein product is CASSFIRSAPPYEQYF.

The genes are TRBV4-1 and TRBJ2-7; 11 bases match TRBD1. CDR1 and CDR2 (germline): MGHRA, YSYEKL. The trim removed 3 bases at V and 3 bases at J, leaving 7 bases unmatched. This CDR3 spans 16 amino acids. The CDR3 DNA follows: TGCGCCAGCAGCCACCCCGGGACAGGGGGAAGCTACGAGCAGTACTTC. It is translated as CASSHPGTGGSYEQYF.

This clonotype was seen at least ten times. This chain uses TRBV28 with TRBJ1-2, with D possibly matching TRBD1 (6 bases). Germline CDR1 and CDR2: MDHEN and SYDVKM. CDR3 size: 15 residues. V was cut by 5 bases and J by 4 bases, with 17 bases left in between. The CDR3 loop is CASSPGAQGGYGYTF. In DNA form, the CDR3 reads TGTGCCAGCAGTCCCGGGGCACAGGGAGGCTATGGCTACACCTTC.

The rearrangement links TRBV28 to TRBJ2-3; no clear D gene. The germline V gene encodes CDR1 MDHEN and CDR2 SYDVKM. The V end was cut by 7 bases, the J end by 2 bases, with 19 bases between. This CDR3 region has 16 residues. CDR3 in amino acids: CASTLRPPGLTDTQYF. In DNA, the CDR3 is TGTGCCAGCACCCTTAGGCCACCGGGCCTCACAGATACGCAGTATTTT.

This sequence joins TRBV7-9 and TRBJ2-1; the D call may be TRBD1 or TRBD2 (5 bases each). The germline CDR1 and CDR2 sequences are SEHNR and FQNEAQ (reference sequence). Trimming pared 5 bases from V and 3 bases from J, leaving 20 bases between. The length of the CDR3 is 17 residues. CDR3 DNA sequence: TGTGCCAGCAGCCCCCCCAGAGGGACGGCGGTCTACAATGAGCAGTTCTTC. It encodes CASSPPRGTAVYNEQFF.

In its sample, this clonotype was seen once. The V gene is TRBV7-6, the J gene TRBJ2-3; 7 bases agree with TRBD2. Germline values: CDR1 SGHVS, CDR2 FNYEAQ. Losses at the gene ends were 5 bases for V and 6 bases for J; bases not matched to a gene: 11. The CDR3 extends over 15 amino acids. The CDR3 DNA is TGTGCCAGCAGCCCCCTGGGCGGGGGAACGGATACGCAGTATTTT. This translates into CASSPLGGGTDTQYF. Filled out from reference TRBV7-6 and TRBJ2-3, the complete variable domain reads GAGVSQSPRYKVTKRGQDVALRCDPISGHVSLYWYRQALGQGPEFLTYFNYEAQQDKSGLPNDRFSAERPEGSISTLTIQRTEQRDSAMYRCASSPLGGGTDTQYFGPGTRLTVL.

The rearrangement uses TRBV7-9 and TRBJ1-1; 7 nucleotides line up with TRBD1. The CDR3 runs 17 residues. Germline V gene data show CDR1 as SEHNR and CDR2 as FQNEAQ (reference sequence). The ends lost 4 bases at V and 1 base at J; junction bases unmatched: 12. Written as DNA, the CDR3 is TGTGCCAGCAGCTCGAATCCTACGGGACAGCCGAACACTGAAGCTTTCTTT. Its translation: CASSSNPTGQPNTEAFF.

This clonotype has ten or more counts. The CDR3 coding sequence is TGTGCCAGCAGCACCTGGACAGGGGCCCCCGGGGGCTACACCTTC. Its protein product is CASSTWTGAPGGYTF. V is TRBV28 and J is TRBJ1-2; 9 nucleotides match TRBD1. In germline, CDR1 is MDHEN, CDR2 SYDVKM. The CDR3 spans 15 residues. Unmatched junction bases numbered 13, after V lost 6 bases and J lost 8 bases.

This clonotype was counted at least ten times. This chain uses TRBV11-2 with TRBJ1-1, with TRBD1 identical over 8 bases. This CDR3 comprises 14 residues. J gave up 5 bases and V 5 bases, and 7 bases lay outside the gene matches. In germline, CDR1 is SGHAT, CDR2 FQNNGV. The chain's CDR3 is CASSLTTGVTEAFF. CDR3 coding DNA: TGTGCCAGCAGCCTAACGACAGGGGTGACTGAAGCTTTCTTT.

This clonotype was detected only a few times. The rearrangement joins TRBV4-1 to TRBJ2-7; TRBD1 aligns across 8 bases. The junction had 9 bases not matched to a gene; V was cut back by 1 base and J by 4 bases. The CDR3 is made up of 16 amino acids. The germline V gene has CDR1 MGHRA and CDR2 YSYEKL. The CDR3, as DNA: TGCGCCAGCAGCCAAGCGGTCCCGGGACAGGATTACGAGCAGTACTTC. This gives the protein CASSQAVPGQDYEQYF.

This clonotype came up many times. The rearrangement links TRBV2 to TRBJ2-3; D possibly corresponds to TRBD2 (5 bases). The V and J ends lost 4 bases and 1 base respectively, with 9 bases between them. The CDR3 length is 14 residues. Germline V gene data show CDR1 as SNHLY and CDR2 as FYNNEI. CDR3 in amino acids: CASSVTRGTDTQYF. As DNA, the CDR3 is TGTGCCAGCAGTGTTACTAGGGGCACAGATACGCAGTATTTT.

V and J are TRBV9 and TRBJ2-7; 9 nucleotides align to TRBD1. The CDR3 is 17 residues long. V trimming: 3 bases; J trimming: 9 bases; junction bases outside the gene matches: 19. Germline-derived CDR1 and CDR2 are SGDLS and YYNGEE. The CDR3 is CASSARFTGTGLHGQYF. The CDR3 DNA reads TGTGCCAGCAGCGCGCGCTTCACCGGGACAGGGTTACACGGGCAGTACTTC.

For this clonotype: Given a much more abundant clone one base away, this may be a read error. In DNA, the CDR3 is TGTGCCAGCAGTTTAAAGGGGGATTGGGGTGAAGCTTTCTTT. Its translation: CASSLKGDWGEAFF. This rearrangement joins TRBV28 to TRBJ1-1; TRBD1 is a possible D gene (6 bases). V shed 2 bases and J shed 7 bases, with 14 bases lying between them. The CDR3 extends over 14 amino acids. Per germline, CDR1 MDHEN and CDR2 SYDVKM.

The sample holds a few counts of this clonotype. The rearrangement joins TRBV6-1 to TRBJ2-7, with TRBD2 matching 11 bases. The CDR3 is 15 residues long. Trimming at V came to 7 bases and at J to 0 bases, leaving 5 bases not matched to a gene. Germline V gene sequence: CDR1 MNHNS, CDR2 SASEGT. The CDR3 region has the DNA TGTGCCAGCAACCGACTAGCGGGACCCTCCTACGAGCAGTACTTC. Protein product: CASNRLAGPSYEQYF.

As concerns this clonotype: A read error is possible here, since a much larger clone lies one base away. V usage is TRBV28 and J usage is TRBJ2-7, with 8 bases identical to TRBD1. Trimming at V came to 6 bases and at J to 1 base, leaving 8 bases not matched to a gene. The CDR3 sequence is 15 residues long. The germline V gene encodes CDR1 MDHEN and CDR2 SYDVKM. The CDR3 DNA reads as TGTGCCAGCAGCGAACAGGGGGGCGTGTCCTACGAGCAGTACTTC. Translation gives CASSEQGGVSYEQYF.

The V gene is TRBV19, the J gene TRBJ2-7; 8 nucleotides match TRBD1. Germline lookup yields CDR1 LNHDA and CDR2 SQIVND (reference sequence). CDR3 length: 15 residues. The V gene end was trimmed by 4 bases and the J gene end by 6 bases; junction bases not matched to a gene: 11. The chain's CDR3 is CASSRETGASFEQYF. Here the CDR3 DNA reads TGTGCCAGTAGTAGGGAGACAGGGGCTTCGTTCGAGCAGTACTTC.

In its sample, this clonotype was seen many times. The chain couples TRBV12-3 or TRBV12-4 to TRBJ2-7; possible D gene TRBD1, 6 bases. The CDR3 consists of 14 residues. Trimming took off 7 bases at V and 5 bases at J, with 18 bases between the two ends. This chain's CDR3 is CASTMTGLLDEQYF. CDR3 nucleotides: TGTGCCAGCACTATGACAGGACTCCTCGACGAGCAGTACTTC.

Ten or more counts support this clonotype. The chain has TRBV11-3 and TRBJ2-7; D is possibly TRBD2 (5 bases). V lost 5 bases to trimming and J lost 5 bases, with 13 bases between them. CDR1 and CDR2 from the germline V gene are SGHNT and YENEEA. The CDR3 totals 13 residues. As DNA, the CDR3 is TGTGCCAGCAGCCCGCCTGCCGGGAACGAGCAGTACTTC. Its protein product is CASSPPAGNEQYF.

This clonotype showed up just a few times. This sequence joins TRBV3-1 and TRBJ2-7; 9 positions agree with TRBD1. Per the germline V gene, CDR1 is LGHDT and CDR2 is YNNKEL (reference sequence). The CDR3 covers 15 residues. The ends lost 5 bases at V and 2 bases at J; junction bases unmatched: 7. Written as DNA, the CDR3 is TGTGCCAGCAGCTATTCCGGGACAGGGACCTACGAGCAGTACTTC. Its translation is CASSYSGTGTYEQYF.

In its sample, this clonotype was seen many times. The gene calls are TRBV2 and TRBJ2-7, with unresolved D. From germline, CDR1 is SNHLY and CDR2 FYNNEI. V shed 2 bases and J shed 2 bases, with 7 bases lying between them. The CDR3 consists of 13 residues. The CDR3 coding sequence is TGTGCCAGCAGTGAAAGATCAGCCTACGAGCAGTACTTC. Translated: CASSERSAYEQYF.

The chain uses TRBV3-1 and TRBJ1-5; possible D gene TRBD1, 6 bases. The CDR3 runs 15 residues. With 1 base removed from V and 4 bases from J, the gap between germline ends came to 11 bases. Per germline, CDR1 LGHDT and CDR2 YNNKEL (reference sequence). The CDR3 bases are TGTGCCAGCAGCCAAGGGGGGCAGAGTAATCAGCCCCAGCATTTT. Protein sequence: CASSQGGQSNQPQHF.

The chain has TRBV28 and TRBJ2-1; 7 bases match TRBD1. Trimming took 2 bases from V and 0 from J; bases not matched to a gene: 4. The CDR3 totals 16 residues. Germline V CDR1 and CDR2: MDHEN, SYDVKM. The CDR3 loop reads CASSLTGESSYNEQFF. DNA of the CDR3: TGTGCCAGCAGTTTAACAGGGGAGAGCTCCTACAATGAGCAGTTCTTC.

This clonotype was detected a few times. The V call is TRBV5-1, the J call TRBJ2-7; 7 nucleotides line up with TRBD1. The CDR3 runs 15 residues. CDR1 and CDR2 (germline): SGHRS, YFSETQ. Losses at the gene ends were 2 bases for V and 1 base for J; bases not matched to a gene: 6. CDR3 residues: CASSLQQGPSYEQYF. CDR3 sequence (DNA): TGCGCCAGCAGCTTACAACAGGGGCCATCCTACGAGCAGTACTTC. Based on the CDR3 plus reference TRBV5-1 and TRBJ2-7, the full variable domain is KAGVTQTPRYLIKTRGQQVTLSCSPISGHRSVSWYQQTPGQGLQFLFEYFSETQRNKGNFPGRFSGRQFSNSRSEMNVSTLELGDSALYLCASSLQQGPSYEQYFGPGTRLTVT.

This clonotype was recorded many times. The rearrangement uses TRBV6-1 and TRBJ1-4; TRBD1 is a possible D gene (5 bases). CDR3 length: 12 amino acids. V dropped 3 bases and J dropped 7 bases, with 6 bases sitting between them. Germline CDR1 and CDR2: MNHNS and SASEGT. The CDR3, as DNA: TGTGCCAGCAGTGACAGGGTTGAAAAACTGTTTTTT. It encodes CASSDRVEKLFF.

V and J are TRBV28 and TRBJ2-1, with D possibly TRBD1 on 6 matching bases. V was pared by 2 bases and J by 6 bases, with 23 bases between. The CDR3 totals 18 residues. Germline lookup yields CDR1 MDHEN and CDR2 SYDVKM. CDR3 sequence reads: CASSLVTGWGRRSNEQFF. The CDR3 coding sequence is TGTGCCAGCAGTTTAGTGACAGGTTGGGGGCGCAGAAGCAATGAGCAGTTCTTC.

There are many counts of this clonotype. V usage is TRBV28 and J usage is TRBJ2-5, with unresolved D. V was cut by 6 bases and J by 0 bases, with 8 bases left in between. This CDR3 has 13 amino acids. CDR1 is MDHEN, CDR2 SYDVKM, per germline. In DNA, the CDR3 is TGTGCCAGCAGGCCTTGGAACCAAGAGACCCAGTACTTC. As protein: CASRPWNQETQYF.

The rearrangement joins TRBV29-1 to TRBJ1-1; D possibly corresponds to TRBD1 (5 bases). CDR3 length: 14 amino acids. Deletions cut 4 bases from V and 5 bases from J, with 17 bases between. Looked up from germline, CDR1 is SQVTM and CDR2 is ANQGSEA. The CDR3 nucleotides are TGCAGCGTTGCCGGGTTAGCGGGGGAGACTGAAGCTTTCTTT. The encoded protein is CSVAGLAGETEAFF.

This clonotype was seen many times. V gene TRBV7-8 combines with J gene TRBJ1-6; D is unresolved. V was pared by 8 bases and J by 6 bases, with 11 bases between. This CDR3 is 13 amino acids long. Germline lookup yields CDR1 SGHVS and CDR2 FQNEAQ. The CDR3 loop reads CASREGVNSPLHF. The CDR3, as DNA: TGTGCCAGCCGCGAAGGAGTTAATTCACCCCTCCACTTT.